The next 16 T cell receptor beta chains were all read from a single sample in a study of blood T cells in healthy people across ages. It was with a sample-barcoded 5' primer and a J-beta primer mix that a second PCR of roughly 7 to 11 cycles was run. Using its own MiXCR run on the 5' RACE reads, TCRdb lists one record per CDR3 protein. The table records some 900,000 distinct CDR3 sequences, roughly 52% of them present only once. The sample comprised blood. The receptor set was obtained from a man younger than 45 in good health.

The chain couples TRBV9 to TRBJ2-5, with no clear D. The CDR3 sequence is 12 residues long. Trimming shortened V by 0 bases and J by 11 bases, and 11 bases separated the two germline ends. Germline values: CDR1 SGDLS, CDR2 YYNGEE. The CDR3 region is CASSVAEGLQYF. The CDR3 region has the DNA TGTGCCAGCAGCGTAGCTGAAGGTCTACAGTACTTC. Drawing the rest from reference TRBV9 and TRBJ2-5, the complete variable domain is DSGVTQTPKHLITATGQRVTLRCSPRSGDLSVYWYQQSLDQGLQFLIQYYNGEERAKGNILERFSAQQFPDLHSELNLSSLELGDSALYFCASSVAEGLQYFGPGTRLLVL.

The chain's CDR3 is CASRQGRTNEKLFF. DNA for the CDR3: TGTGCCAGCAGACAGGGGAGGACTAATGAAAAACTGTTTTTT. The V gene is TRBV6-6, the J gene TRBJ1-4, with 7 positions matching TRBD1. V lost 6 bases to trimming and J lost 2 bases; unmatched junction nucleotides: 3. The CDR3 sequence is 14 residues long. Per germline, CDR1 MNHNY and CDR2 SVGAGI (reference sequence).

In regard to this clonotype: A junction boundary mismatches the germline segment, possibly from a read error. The genes are TRBV15 and TRBJ2-1, with TRBD1 matching over 7 bases. Germline V gene sequence: CDR1 LNHNV, CDR2 YYDKDF (reference sequence). CDR3 length: 15 residues. As DNA, the CDR3 is TGTGCCACCCATGCGGCCGGGACAGCCTACAATGAGCGGTTCTTC. This gives the protein CATHAAGTAYNERFF.

In this sample, this clonotype turned up many times. V gene TRBV7-3 combines with J gene TRBJ2-1; weak D call: TRBD2 (5 bases). This CDR3 region has 16 residues. Trimming left V 6 bases short and J 4 bases short, with 19 bases between. The germline gives CDR1 SGHTA, CDR2 FQGTGA. The CDR3 region has the DNA TGTGCCAGCAGGGATATTTCAGGAGGCGGTTACAATGAGCAGTTCTTC. The encoded protein is CASRDISGGGYNEQFF.

This clonotype was counted between two and nine times. As DNA, the CDR3 is TGCGCCAGCAGCCTGAGTCAAATATCCGGGACGGAGTACTTC. Translation: CASSLSQISGTEYF. The chain couples TRBV5-1 to TRBJ2-5; perhaps D is TRBD1 or TRBD2 (5 bases each). The germline V gene encodes CDR1 SGHRS and CDR2 YFSETQ. This CDR3 is built from 14 residues. The germline V and J ends were trimmed by 4 bases and 12 bases, with 22 bases remaining between them. Variable domain in full (rest from reference TRBV5-1 and TRBJ2-5): KAGVTQTPRYLIKTRGQQVTLSCSPISGHRSVSWYQQTPGQGLQFLFEYFSETQRNKGNFPGRFSGRQFSNSRSEMNVSTLELGDSALYLCASSLSQISGTEYFGPGTRLLVL.

This clonotype was detected only a few times. The gene calls are TRBV5-1 and TRBJ2-1; 8 nucleotides line up with TRBD1. Germline V CDR1 and CDR2: SGHRS, YFSETQ. Germline trimming cut 4 bases from V and 4 bases from J; bases unmatched to any gene: 7. The CDR3 has 15 residues. The CDR3 DNA is TGCGCCAGCAGCCAAGGGACAGGACAATACAATGAGCAGTTCTTC. Protein sequence: CASSQGTGQYNEQFF.

The chain is built from TRBV10-3 and TRBJ2-5; tentatively, D is TRBD2 (6 bases). CDR1 is ENHRY, CDR2 SYGVKD, per germline. The ends were cut back, 2 bases at V and 4 bases at J, with 8 bases in the middle. This CDR3 region has 13 residues. DNA for the CDR3: TGTGCCATCAGTGAGGTCGGGGGAGAGACCCAGTACTTC. Protein sequence: CAISEVGGETQYF.

CDR3 loop: CASSYSRQTLSSYNSPLHF. The CDR3 nucleotides are TGTGCCAGCAGTTACTCCAGACAGACTCTGAGCTCCTATAATTCACCCCTCCACTTT. This rearrangement joins TRBV6-5 to TRBJ1-6; D is possibly TRBD1 (5 bases). Trimming took 0 bases from V and 0 from J, leaving 15 bases between them. This CDR3 has 19 amino acids. CDR1 is MNHEY and CDR2 is SVGAGI in the germline V gene.

The rearrangement links TRBV6-5 to TRBJ1-1; D is possibly TRBD1 (6 bases). Per germline, CDR1 MNHEY and CDR2 SVGAGI. Trimming left V 2 bases short and J 0 bases short, with 19 bases between. The CDR3 spans 18 residues. The CDR3 region has the DNA TGTGCCAGCAGTTACCGAGGACAGCTAATCGAGGTGAACACTGAAGCTTTCTTT. It translates to CASSYRGQLIEVNTEAFF.

V gene TRBV25-1 combines with J gene TRBJ2-5; 9 bases agree with TRBD2. CDR1 and CDR2 from the germline V gene are MGHDK and SYGVNS. There are 14 residues in the CDR3. Trimming at V came to 4 bases and at J to 5 bases, leaving 5 bases not matched to a gene. This CDR3 reads CASSAVAGVETQYF. The CDR3, as DNA: TGTGCCAGCAGTGCGGTAGCGGGGGTGGAGACCCAGTACTTC.

V usage is TRBV24-1 and J usage is TRBJ2-1, with TRBD2 matching over 7 bases. TRBJ2-7 explains the end of the DNA better; the J call may be wrong. Germline V gene data show CDR1 as KGHDR and CDR2 as SFDVKD. This CDR3 region has 18 residues. DNA for the CDR3: TGTGCCACCAGTCTCTCCTCGGGGGGTCAGAGCTCCTACAATGAGCAGTACTTC. Translation: CATSLSSGGQSSYNEQYF.

This clonotype was detected only a few times. The chain couples TRBV19 to TRBJ1-5; TRBD1 matches at 9 bases. The germline CDR1 and CDR2 sequences are LNHDA and SQIVND (reference sequence). The CDR3 spans 14 residues. V lost 8 bases, J lost 2 bases, and 4 bases stayed unmatched. CDR3 in DNA: TGTGCCAGTTTACAGGGGGCCGGCAATCAGCCCCAGCATTTT. Translating it yields CASLQGAGNQPQHF.

As concerns this clonotype: The junction departs from the called germline gene at one end, perhaps through a read error. The chain recombines TRBV12-3 or TRBV12-4 with TRBJ1-1; TRBD1 might be the D (6 bases). This CDR3 has 12 amino acids. The CDR3 protein is CASSYSGAEAFF. In nucleotides, the CDR3 is TGTGCCAGCAGTTACTCAGGGGCTGAGGCTTTCTTT.

The sample holds one count of this clonotype. The chain combines TRBV7-9 with TRBJ2-4, with unresolved D. The V gene's germline CDR1 is SEHNR and CDR2 FQNEAQ (reference sequence). CDR3 length: 16 residues. The V gene lost 8 bases and the J gene lost 0 bases, with 17 bases spanning the gap. The CDR3 coding sequence is TGTGCCAGCGCGAGACGGGCAGTAATAGCCAAAAACATTCAGTACTTC. This encodes CASARRAVIAKNIQYF.

The sample holds many counts of this clonotype. The chain uses TRBV5-1 and TRBJ1-1; 9 nucleotides match TRBD1. The germline V gene has CDR1 SGHRS and CDR2 YFSETQ. The CDR3 sequence is 13 residues long. With 4 bases clipped from V and 6 bases from J, the junction kept 4 bases outside the gene matches. CDR3 region: CASSVGDRAEAFF. The CDR3 DNA is TGCGCCAGCAGCGTGGGGGACAGGGCTGAAGCTTTCTTT.

This clonotype came up a few times. The chain couples TRBV11-2 to TRBJ2-3; no definite D call. V was shortened by 9 bases and J by 2 bases, with 6 bases between the two germline ends. The CDR3 totals 11 residues. CDR1 is SGHAT, CDR2 FQNNGV, per germline. CDR3: CASGDTDTQYF. The CDR3 DNA follows: TGTGCCAGTGGGGACACAGATACGCAGTATTTT.